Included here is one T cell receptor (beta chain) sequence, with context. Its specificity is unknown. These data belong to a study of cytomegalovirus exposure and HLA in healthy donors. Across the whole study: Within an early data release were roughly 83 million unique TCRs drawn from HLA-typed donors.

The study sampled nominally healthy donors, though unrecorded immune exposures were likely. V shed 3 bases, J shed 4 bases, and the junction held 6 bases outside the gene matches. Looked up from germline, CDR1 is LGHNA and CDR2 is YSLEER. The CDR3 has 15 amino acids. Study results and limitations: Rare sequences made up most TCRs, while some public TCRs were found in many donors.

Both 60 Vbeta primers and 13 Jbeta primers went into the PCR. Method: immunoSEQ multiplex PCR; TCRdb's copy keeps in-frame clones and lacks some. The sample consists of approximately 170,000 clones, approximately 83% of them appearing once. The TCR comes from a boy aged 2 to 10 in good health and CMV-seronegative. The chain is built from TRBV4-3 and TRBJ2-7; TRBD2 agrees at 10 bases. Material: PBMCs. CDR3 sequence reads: CASSQEVSGRYEQYF. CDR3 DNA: TGCGCCAGCAGCCAGGAGGTTAGCGGGAGGTACGAGCAGTACTTC.